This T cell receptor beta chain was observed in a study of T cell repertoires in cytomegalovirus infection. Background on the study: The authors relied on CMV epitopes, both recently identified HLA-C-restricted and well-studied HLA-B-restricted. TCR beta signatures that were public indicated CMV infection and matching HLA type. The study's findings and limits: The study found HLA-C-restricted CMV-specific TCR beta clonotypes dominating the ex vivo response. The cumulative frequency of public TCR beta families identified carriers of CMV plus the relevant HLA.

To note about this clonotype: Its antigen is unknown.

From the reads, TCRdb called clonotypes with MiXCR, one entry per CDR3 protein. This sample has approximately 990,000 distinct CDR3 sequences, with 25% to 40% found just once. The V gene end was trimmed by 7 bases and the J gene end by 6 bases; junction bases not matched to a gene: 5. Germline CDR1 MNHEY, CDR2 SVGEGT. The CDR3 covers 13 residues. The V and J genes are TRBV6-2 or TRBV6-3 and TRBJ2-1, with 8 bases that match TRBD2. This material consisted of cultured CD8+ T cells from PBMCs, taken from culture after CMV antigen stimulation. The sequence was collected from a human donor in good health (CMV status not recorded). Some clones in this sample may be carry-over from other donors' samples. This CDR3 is CASTPGGVNEQFF. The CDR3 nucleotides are TGTGCCAGCACCCCGGGGGGGGTCAATGAGCAGTTCTTC.